This T cell receptor (beta chain) came from a study of cytomegalovirus exposure and HLA in healthy donors. Study-level findings and limits: TCR beta V- and J-gene trimming, according to a later analysis, was linked to a missense DCLRE1C variant. Cytomegalovirus-associated status was assigned to 150 or so TCR beta chains. The authors assumed roughly uniform sequencing depth across donors for presence/absence analyses. In terms of immune exposure information, only CMV serostatus was available.

Notes on this clone: Its specificity is not known.

The PCR made use of 60 Vbeta and 13 Jbeta primers. The method was immunoSEQ multiplex PCR; TCRdb's version includes in-frame clones alone and lacks a portion of them. The profile shows more than 100,000 clones, roughly three fifths of them singletons. V was clipped by 2 bases and J by 6 bases; unmatched bases: 4. CDR3 length: 14 residues. The germline V gene encodes CDR1 SGHAT and CDR2 FQNNGV. The sample taken for sequencing was PBMCs. The gene calls are TRBV11-2 and TRBJ2-4; 7 bases agree with TRBD2. This sequence was found in a woman between 40 and 50 years old in good health and CMV-seronegative. As DNA, the CDR3 is TGTGCCAGCAGCTTAAGCACGGGGGGAAACATTCAGTACTTC. This codes for CASSLSTGGNIQYF.